The rows below give T cell receptor beta chains drawn from one sample of a study of shared clonotypes between healthy human individuals. Libraries were prepared by immunoSEQ multiplex PCR; TCRdb keeps only in-frame clonotypes and omits some of them. Of about 700,000 clones in the sample, roughly nine tenths were seen once. Sequencing was done on a sample of naive CD8+ T cells sorted from blood. The receptors originated from a young man in good health. Each CDR3 is given with its conserved first and last residue. The D gene is left open where the match is weak. Size tells how often a clone was seen (once, few, many) or the class of an expanded clone, and some rows leave it out.

J gene: TRBJ1-4
D gene: NA
clone size: NA
V gene: TRBV27
CDR3 protein: CASSSGTGSNEKLFF
CDR3 DNA: TGTGCCAGCAGCTCGGGAACAGGGTCTAATGAAAAACTGTTTTTT

J gene: TRBJ1-4
D gene: NA
clone size: once
V gene: TRBV6-5
CDR3 protein: CASSSGLGDEKLFF
CDR3 DNA: TGTGCCAGCAGTTCAGGGTTGGGGGATGAAAAACTGTTTTTT

J gene: TRBJ1-5
D gene: NA
clone size: NA
V gene: TRBV28
CDR3 protein: CASRIWTNQPQHF
CDR3 DNA: TGTGCCAGCAGAATCTGGACAAATCAGCCCCAGCATTTT

J gene: TRBJ2-5
D gene: TRBD1
clone size: NA
V gene: TRBV28
CDR3 protein: CASSSRGETQYF
CDR3 DNA: TGTGCCAGCAGTTCCAGGGGGGAGACCCAGTACTTC

J gene: TRBJ2-7
D gene: TRBD1
clone size: NA
V gene: TRBV27
CDR3 protein: CASSYKDRGYEQYF
CDR3 DNA: TGTGCCAGCAGCTATAAGGACAGGGGTTACGAGCAGTACTTC

J gene: TRBJ2-1
D gene: NA
clone size: NA
V gene: TRBV29-1
CDR3 protein: CSVGGLGTRRIYNEQFF
CDR3 DNA: TGCAGCGTTGGGGGATTGGGGACAAGGAGAATTTACAATGAGCAGTTCTTC

J gene: TRBJ2-1
D gene: NA
clone size: NA
V gene: TRBV5-1
CDR3 protein: CASSLLGGDSYNEQFF
CDR3 DNA: TGCGCCAGCAGCTTGTTGGGCGGGGACTCCTACAATGAGCAGTTCTTC

J gene: TRBJ2-4
D gene: TRBD2
clone size: NA
V gene: TRBV27
CDR3 protein: CASSLTSGRAAKNIQYF
CDR3 DNA: TGTGCCAGCAGTTTAACTAGCGGGAGGGCCGCCAAAAACATTCAGTACTTC

J gene: TRBJ2-4
D gene: NA
clone size: NA
V gene: TRBV28
CDR3 protein: CASTSPKNIQYF
CDR3 DNA: TGTGCCAGCACCAGTCCCAAAAACATTCAGTACTTC

J gene: TRBJ2-7
D gene: TRBD1
clone size: NA
V gene: TRBV25-1
CDR3 protein: CASSEFLTGQGAYEQYF
CDR3 DNA: TGTGCCAGCAGTGAATTTCTAACGGGACAGGGGGCTTACGAGCAGTACTTC

J gene: TRBJ2-2
D gene: NA
clone size: NA
V gene: TRBV27
CDR3 protein: CASTPLGGGITGELFF
CDR3 DNA: TGTGCCAGCACGCCCCTCGGGGGAGGAATTACCGGGGAGCTGTTTTTT

J gene: TRBJ2-7
D gene: TRBD2
clone size: NA
V gene: TRBV6-1
CDR3 protein: CASSEGASGGYEQYF
CDR3 DNA: TGTGCCAGCAGTGAAGGGGCTAGCGGGGGCTACGAGCAGTACTTC

J gene: TRBJ1-1
D gene: NA
clone size: NA
V gene: TRBV10-3
CDR3 protein: CAISDGRDMNTEAFF
CDR3 DNA: TGTGCCATCAGTGATGGTAGAGACATGAACACTGAAGCTTTCTTT

J gene: TRBJ2-1
D gene: TRBD2
clone size: NA
V gene: TRBV7-9
CDR3 protein: CASSLGLAVYNEQFF
CDR3 DNA: TGTGCCAGCAGCCTGGGACTAGCGGTCTACAATGAGCAGTTCTTC

J gene: TRBJ2-7
D gene: NA
clone size: NA
V gene: TRBV9
CDR3 protein: CASSRGVGTYEQYF
CDR3 DNA: TGTGCCAGCAGCCGTGGCGTCGGTACCTACGAGCAGTACTTC

J gene: TRBJ2-5
D gene: TRBD1
clone size: NA
V gene: TRBV27
CDR3 protein: CASSHRGGETQYF
CDR3 DNA: TGTGCCAGCAGTCACAGGGGTGGGGAGACCCAGTACTTC

J gene: TRBJ2-2
D gene: NA
clone size: once
V gene: TRBV5-1
CDR3 protein: CASSPGGDPSPGELFF
CDR3 DNA: TGCGCCAGCAGCCCCGGGGGTGACCCCTCACCCGGGGAGCTGTTTTTT

J gene: TRBJ2-1
D gene: TRBD1
clone size: NA
V gene: TRBV11-3
CDR3 protein: CASSPYPRDSFVNEQFF
CDR3 DNA: TGTGCCAGCAGCCCGTACCCCCGGGACAGCTTTGTGAATGAGCAGTTCTTC

J gene: TRBJ1-3
D gene: TRBD1
clone size: NA
V gene: TRBV9
CDR3 protein: CASSVVGQGGNTIYF
CDR3 DNA: TGTGCCAGCAGCGTAGTAGGACAGGGGGGAAACACCATATATTTT

J gene: TRBJ2-7
D gene: TRBD1
clone size: NA
V gene: TRBV9
CDR3 protein: CASSDPRTGSYEQYF
CDR3 DNA: TGTGCCAGCAGCGACCCTCGGACAGGGTCCTACGAGCAGTACTTC